The 3 T cell receptor beta chains given below trace back to one sample, sequenced in a study of shared clonotypes between healthy human individuals. Using immunoSEQ multiplex PCR, the repertoire was profiled, and TCRdb retains in-frame clones only, with some absent. The sample lists under 850,000 clones; about 91% were seen once. Naive CD8 cells lacked CD45RO, underwent positive selection for CCR7 and left out terminally differentiated effector memory CD45RA+ cells. The source material was naive CD8+ T cells sorted from blood. The receptors come from a man aged 25 to 40 in good health.

This clone was observed a handful of times. The V gene is TRBV13, the J gene TRBJ2-1, with 8 bases fitting TRBD2. Germline values: CDR1 PRHDT, CDR2 FYEKMQ (reference sequence). V dropped 3 bases and J dropped 4; count of bases not matched to a gene: 2. This CDR3 spans 14 amino acids. The CDR3 loop reads CASSFSGGYNEQFF. The CDR3 DNA reads TGTGCCAGCAGCTTCAGCGGGGGTTACAATGAGCAGTTCTTC.

About this clone: A read error is likely here: a far larger clone is one base away. This chain uses TRBV28 with TRBJ2-1; 12 positions match TRBD2. Trimming at V came to 5 bases and at J to 7 bases, leaving 3 bases not matched to a gene. This CDR3 region has 14 residues. Germline V gene sequence: CDR1 MDHEN, CDR2 SYDVKM. The CDR3 coding sequence is TGTGCCAGCAGTGCCGGGACTAGCGGGAATGAGCAGTTCTTC. Translated, it gives CASSAGTSGNEQFF.

This chain connects TRBV15 to TRBJ2-3; unclear D gene. V was shortened by 1 base and J by 6 bases, with 11 bases between the two germline ends. The CDR3 consists of 14 residues. CDR1 is LNHNV and CDR2 is YYDKDF in the germline V gene (reference sequence). CDR3 residues: CATSRVGARDTQYF. CDR3 bases: TGTGCCACCAGCAGAGTTGGCGCCAGGGATACGCAGTATTTT.